Shown below are 24 T cell receptor beta chains from a single sample sequenced in a study of identical twins. TCRdb re-analysed the 5' RACE reads in MiXCR, keeping a single row per CDR3 protein. The data show some 1,700,000 distinct CDR3 sequences, 25% to 35% seen once. Sequencing was performed on cord blood. These receptors all come from a newborn girl in good health.

This clonotype has a handful of counts. The chain has TRBV7-8 and TRBJ1-2; tentatively, D is TRBD1 (6 bases). The germline V and J ends were trimmed by 6 bases and 4 bases, with 15 bases remaining between them. The CDR3 is 14 residues long. Germline V gene data show CDR1 as SGHVS and CDR2 as FQNEAQ. DNA of the CDR3: TGTGCCAGCAGGGCAGGGGAAACCGTCTATGGCTACACCTTC. Its protein product is CASRAGETVYGYTF. Using reference TRBV7-8 and TRBJ1-2 for the parts outside the CDR3, the full variable domain is GAGVSQSPRYKVAKRGQDVALRCDPISGHVSLFWYQQALGQGPEFLTYFQNEAQLDKSGLPSDRFFAERPEGSVSTLKIQRTQQEDSAVYLCASRAGETVYGYTFGSGTRLTVV.

The chain links TRBV20-1 to TRBJ2-3; 8 bases agree with TRBD2. This CDR3 is built from 16 residues. The V segment lost 1 base and the J segment 3 bases; nucleotides outside the gene matches: 9. Per germline, CDR1 DFQATT and CDR2 SNEGSKA (reference sequence). The CDR3 is CSARGGSGDGTDTQYF. The CDR3 nucleotides read TGCAGTGCTAGAGGCGGTAGCGGGGATGGTACAGATACGCAGTATTTT.

CDR3 region: CASSSSGGRGEQYF. The CDR3 DNA is TGTGCCAGCAGTTCTAGCGGGGGGCGGGGTGAGCAGTACTTC. The chain has TRBV12-3 or TRBV12-4 and TRBJ2-5, with 11 bases lining up with TRBD2. Unmatched junction bases numbered 9, after V lost 4 bases and J lost 11 bases. The CDR3 extends over 14 amino acids.

This clonotype was found many times. This chain connects TRBV6-5 to TRBJ2-5; no firm D call. CDR1 and CDR2 from the germline V gene are MNHEY and SVGAGI. The CDR3 consists of 15 residues. Trimming took 0 bases from V and 0 from J, leaving 8 bases between them. The CDR3 DNA is TGTGCCAGCAGTTACTCTCCCCTCAACCAAGAGACCCAGTACTTC. It yields the protein CASSYSPLNQETQYF.

In its sample, this clonotype was seen a few times. The V call is TRBV7-6, the J call TRBJ2-1, with D uncertain. Germline CDR1 and CDR2: SGHVS and FNYEAQ. Trimming removed 5 bases at V and 6 bases at J, with 8 bases between. The CDR3 spans 12 residues. The CDR3 region is CASSQYSNEQFF. CDR3 coding DNA: TGTGCCAGCAGCCAATACAGCAATGAGCAGTTCTTC.

The chain has TRBV4-1 and TRBJ2-7; 8 nucleotides align to TRBD1. V was pared by 4 bases and J by 3 bases, with 8 bases of the junction left unmatched. Germline lookup yields CDR1 MGHRA and CDR2 YSYEKL. The CDR3 has 15 residues. The CDR3 here is CASSPTGQADYEQYF. CDR3 DNA sequence: TGCGCCAGCAGCCCGACGGGACAGGCGGACTACGAGCAGTACTTC.

The chain has TRBV20-1 and TRBJ2-3; 7 bases fit TRBD1. Germline values: CDR1 DFQATT, CDR2 SNEGSKA (reference sequence). J lost 5 bases, V lost 3 bases, and 11 bases had no gene match. The CDR3 extends over 15 amino acids. The CDR3 sequence is CSASRNAGGKDTQYF. CDR3 sequence (DNA): TGCAGTGCTAGCAGGAACGCAGGGGGAAAAGATACGCAGTATTTT.

Only a few counts were recorded for this clonotype. The V gene is TRBV12-3 or TRBV12-4, the J gene TRBJ2-7; 8 bases align to TRBD2. V shed 6 bases and J 2 bases; nucleotides not matched to a gene: 9. The CDR3 sequence is 15 residues long. This CDR3 is CASSRSGSAAYEQYF. The CDR3 region has the DNA TGTGCCAGCAGCCGCAGCGGGAGCGCGGCCTACGAGCAGTACTTC.

This clonotype was detected a few times. CDR3 region: CSAPHEGADSYEQYF. CDR3 sequence (DNA): TGCAGTGCTCCACACGAGGGTGCGGACTCCTACGAGCAGTACTTC. The rearrangement links TRBV20-1 to TRBJ2-7; possible D gene TRBD2, 5 bases. The CDR3 extends over 15 amino acids. V was shortened by 5 bases and J by 0 bases, with 17 bases between the two germline ends. The V gene's germline CDR1 is DFQATT and CDR2 SNEGSKA (reference sequence).

J is TRBJ2-5 and V is TRBV29-1; D gene ambiguous. V was shortened by 1 base and J by 4 bases, with 7 bases between the two germline ends. There are 12 residues in the CDR3. Germline assignment: CDR1 SQVTM and CDR2 ANQGSEA. This CDR3 reads CSVEAARETQYF. CDR3 coding DNA: TGCAGCGTTGAAGCGGCCAGAGAGACCCAGTACTTC.

The V gene is TRBV24-1, the J gene TRBJ2-7, with 8 bases lining up with TRBD2. Looked up from germline, CDR1 is KGHDR and CDR2 is SFDVKD. V lost 2 bases to trimming and J lost 7 bases; unmatched junction nucleotides: 15. The CDR3 totals 17 residues. CDR3 nucleotide sequence: TGTGCCACCAGTGATTCCGGCGGGGGGAAAGGGTACAATGAGCAGTACTTC. As protein: CATSDSGGGKGYNEQYF.

This chain uses TRBV20-1 with TRBJ1-1, with 10 nucleotides matching TRBD1. The CDR3 length is 14 residues. The germline V gene has CDR1 DFQATT and CDR2 SNEGSKA (reference sequence). Unmatched junction bases numbered 5, after V lost 2 bases and J lost 5 bases. The CDR3 coding sequence is TGCAGTGCTAGACGACAGGGGGCGCGGACTGAAGCTTTCTTT. Its translation: CSARRQGARTEAFF.

This clonotype showed up many times. This sequence joins TRBV5-1 and TRBJ2-7, with 10 bases identical to TRBD2. J was trimmed by 0 bases and V by 4 bases; bases with no gene match: 4. CDR3 length: 15 amino acids. The germline V gene encodes CDR1 SGHRS and CDR2 YFSETQ. The CDR3 DNA follows: TGCGCCAGCAGCAAGTGGACTAGCGGCTCCTACGAGCAGTACTTC. This encodes CASSKWTSGSYEQYF.

The chain carries TRBV12-3 or TRBV12-4 and TRBJ2-5, with D tentatively TRBD1 (6 bases). Between the trimmed V and J ends, which lost 1 base and 5 bases, there was a span of 14 bases. The CDR3 extends over 15 amino acids. CDR3: CASSLGQVGGETQYF. CDR3 sequence (DNA): TGTGCCAGCAGTTTAGGACAGGTCGGCGGGGAGACCCAGTACTTC.

The chain couples TRBV27 to TRBJ2-2; D unclear. Trimming removed 3 bases at V and 0 bases at J, with 8 bases between. Germline V gene lookup returns CDR1 MNHEY and CDR2 SMNVEV (reference sequence). The CDR3 has 15 residues. The CDR3 loop reads CASSLSVSNTGELFF. The CDR3, as DNA: TGTGCCAGCAGTTTGTCGGTTTCGAACACCGGGGAGCTGTTTTTT.

This clonotype appeared a few times. The chain joins TRBV7-9 to TRBJ1-1; the D gene is possibly TRBD1 (5 bases). Trimming left V 4 bases short and J 4 bases short, with 16 bases between. CDR1 and CDR2 from the germline V gene are SEHNR and FQNEAQ (reference sequence). The CDR3 totals 15 residues. This chain's CDR3 is CASSSPRGISTEAFF. CDR3 sequence (DNA): TGTGCCAGCAGCTCCCCCCGGGGCATATCCACTGAAGCTTTCTTT.

V gene TRBV5-1 combines with J gene TRBJ2-7; TRBD1 might be the D (6 bases). Trimming pared 0 bases from V and 3 bases from J, leaving 19 bases between. There are 17 residues in the CDR3. Germline V gene lookup returns CDR1 SGHRS and CDR2 YFSETQ. The CDR3 protein is CASSLVAGTQKFYEQYF. DNA of the CDR3: TGCGCCAGCAGCTTGGTAGCCGGGACACAGAAATTCTACGAGCAGTACTTC.

V gene TRBV2 combines with J gene TRBJ2-1; 8 nucleotides line up with TRBD2. CDR3 length: 14 amino acids. With V trimmed by 9 bases and J by 0 bases, 4 bases remained unmatched. Germline V lookup: CDR1 SNHLY, CDR2 FYNNEI. The CDR3 region is CASRSGTSYNEQFF. In DNA form, the CDR3 reads TGTGCCAGTCGTAGCGGGACCTCCTACAATGAGCAGTTCTTC.

This rearrangement joins TRBV7-9 to TRBJ2-7; 7 bases are a match to TRBD2. The ends lost 4 bases at V and 0 bases at J; junction bases unmatched: 12. This CDR3 has 17 amino acids. Germline CDR1 is SEHNR and CDR2 is FQNEAQ (reference sequence). The CDR3 coding sequence is TGTGCCAGCAGCTCTTTGGGGGGGAGCAGGAGCTCCTACGAGCAGTACTTC. Its protein product is CASSSLGGSRSSYEQYF.

This clonotype is a singleton in its sample. This chain connects TRBV6-5 to TRBJ2-5; 8 positions match TRBD2. This CDR3 comprises 16 residues. Trimming cost V 5 bases and J 0 bases; bases outside gene matches: 8. Germline V gives CDR1 MNHEY, CDR2 SVGAGI. The CDR3 spells CASSRRGLEYQETQYF. The CDR3 bases are TGTGCCAGCAGTAGACGGGGACTAGAATACCAAGAGACCCAGTACTTC.

This clonotype came up a few times. One end of the junction is discordant with germline, which a read error may explain. The V gene is TRBV7-9, the J gene TRBJ2-5; the D is unclear. Germline lookup yields CDR1 SEHNR and CDR2 FQNEAQ (reference sequence). CDR3 length: 12 amino acids. The CDR3 region is CSSSLNGETQYF. The CDR3 DNA sequence: TGTTCCAGCAGCTTAAACGGGGAGACCCAGTACTTC.

The rearrangement joins TRBV4-2 to TRBJ1-3; D remains ambiguous. Germline lookup yields CDR1 LGHNA and CDR2 YNFKEQ. Trimming took 1 base from V and 5 from J, leaving 3 bases between them. CDR3 length equals 12 residues. CDR3: CASSQARNTIYF. The CDR3 coding sequence is TGTGCCAGCAGCCAAGCTCGAAACACCATATATTTT.

The rearrangement uses TRBV7-2 and TRBJ1-1; possibly TRBD1 for D (5 bases). The V gene's germline CDR1 is SGHTA and CDR2 FQGNSA. The V gene lost 4 bases and the J gene lost 4 bases, with 19 bases spanning the gap. This CDR3 is 16 amino acids long. The CDR3 is CASSSFDRALVTEAFF. The CDR3 DNA is TGTGCCAGCAGCTCTTTCGACAGAGCCCTGGTCACTGAAGCTTTCTTT.

A word on this clonotype: The germline gene is not matched at one end of the junction; a read error may be the cause. The chain joins TRBV7-2 to TRBJ2-3; no clear D gene. CDR3 length: 14 amino acids. The germline V gene has CDR1 SGHTA and CDR2 FQGNSA. The CDR3 nucleotides read TGTGCCAGCAGCTTGGCCTCGAGGTCAGATGCGCAGTATTTT. Residues: CASSLASRSDAQYF.